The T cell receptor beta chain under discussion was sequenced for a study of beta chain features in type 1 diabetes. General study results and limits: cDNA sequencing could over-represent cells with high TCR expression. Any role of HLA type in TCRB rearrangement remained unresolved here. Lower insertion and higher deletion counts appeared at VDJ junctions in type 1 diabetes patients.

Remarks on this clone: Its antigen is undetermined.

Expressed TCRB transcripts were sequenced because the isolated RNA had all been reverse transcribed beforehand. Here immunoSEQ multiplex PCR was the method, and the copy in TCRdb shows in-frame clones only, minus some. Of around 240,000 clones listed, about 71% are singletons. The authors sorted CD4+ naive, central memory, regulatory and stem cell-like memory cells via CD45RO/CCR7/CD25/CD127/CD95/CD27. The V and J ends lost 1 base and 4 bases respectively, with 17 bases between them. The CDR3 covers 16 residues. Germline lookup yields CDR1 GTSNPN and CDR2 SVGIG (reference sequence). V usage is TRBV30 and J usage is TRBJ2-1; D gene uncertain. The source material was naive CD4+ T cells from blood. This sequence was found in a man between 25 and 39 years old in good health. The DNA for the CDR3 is TGTGCCTGGAGTGGAACCCTAGAATACGTGTACAATGAGCAGTTCTTC. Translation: CAWSGTLEYVYNEQFF.